The clone carrying this T cell receptor beta chain appeared many times. Its antigen is not identified. The sample belongs to a study of response to subunit inactivated influenza vaccine. One entry per CDR3 protein results from TCRdb running MiXCR on the RT-PCR reads. The table records about 180,000 distinct CDR3 sequences, about 10% of them present only once. The study, taken as a whole, reports: Only a handful of new T cells, the authors suggested, are recruited with each seasonal influenza vaccination.

V was trimmed by 3 bases and J by 5 bases, leaving 8 bases between them. This CDR3 is built from 12 residues. CDR1 is LGHDT and CDR2 is YNNKEL in the germline V gene (reference sequence). The rearrangement uses TRBV3-1 and TRBJ2-7; D might be TRBD1 (6 bases). The receptor was derived from a man over 45 who received an inactivated influenza vaccine. The sequencing used non-naive T cells sorted from PBMCs, collected on the day of vaccination. The CDR3 here is CASSQGADEQYF. In DNA form, the CDR3 reads TGTGCCAGCAGCCAGGGGGCGGACGAGCAGTACTTC.